The entry below describes one T cell receptor (beta chain). The authors reverse transcribed roughly 0.5 to 1 ug RNA with random hexamers. TCRdb itself ran the immunoSEQ multiplex PCR reads through MiXCR, one entry per CDR3 protein. The table has over 15,000 distinct CDR3 sequences, 85% to 95% seen once; the top ten hold around 0.21%. The germline gives CDR1 MNHEY, CDR2 SVGEGT. V shed 5 bases and J 3 bases; nucleotides not matched to a gene: 9. There are 16 residues in the CDR3. The data were obtained in a study of CD8 T cells in Susac syndrome. V usage is TRBV6-2 or TRBV6-3 and J usage is TRBJ2-3; 9 bases are shared with TRBD2. The source of this sequence is a human donor in good health. Sequencing used CD8+ T cells from PBMCs. This chain's CDR3 is CASSIRGLAGTDTQYF. The CDR3 DNA follows: TGTGCCAGCAGTATACGGGGACTAGCTGGAACAGATACGCAGTATTTT.